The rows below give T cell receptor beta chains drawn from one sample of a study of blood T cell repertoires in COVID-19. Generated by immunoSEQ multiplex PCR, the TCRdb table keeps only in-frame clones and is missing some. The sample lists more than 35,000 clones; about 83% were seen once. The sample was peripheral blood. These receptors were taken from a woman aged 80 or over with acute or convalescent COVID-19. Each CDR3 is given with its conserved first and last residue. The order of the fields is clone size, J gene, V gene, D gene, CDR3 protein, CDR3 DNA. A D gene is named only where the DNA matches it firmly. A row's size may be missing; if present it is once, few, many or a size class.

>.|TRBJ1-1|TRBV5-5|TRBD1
CASSFDRVNTEAFF
TGTGCCAGCAGCTTCGACAGGGTAAACACTGAAGCTTTCTTT
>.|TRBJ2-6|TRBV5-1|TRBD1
CASSLPRGQGGSGANVLTF
TGCGCCAGCAGCCTCCCCCGGGGACAGGGGGGTTCTGGGGCCAACGTCCTGACTTTC
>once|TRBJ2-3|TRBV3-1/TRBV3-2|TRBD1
CASSPLGQGSDTQYF
TGTGCCAGCAGCCCTCTAGGACAGGGCTCAGATACGCAGTATTTT
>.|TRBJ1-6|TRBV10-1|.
CASSGGPESPLHF
TGCGCCAGCAGCGGGGGGCCGGAATCACCCCTCCACTTT
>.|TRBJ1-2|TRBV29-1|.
CSVERTSYGYTF
TGCAGCGTTGAACGCACAAGCTATGGCTACACCTTC
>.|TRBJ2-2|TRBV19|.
CASSIDQGNTGELFF
TGTGCCAGTAGTATAGATCAGGGGAACACCGGGGAGCTGTTTTTT
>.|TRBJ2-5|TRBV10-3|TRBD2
CAISDTSGRGDETQYF
TGTGCCATCAGTGACACCTCGGGGAGGGGTGATGAGACCCAGTACTTC
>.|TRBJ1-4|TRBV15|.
CATSGTQVGGEKLFF
TGTGCCACCAGCGGGACACAGGTCGGCGGTGAAAAACTGTTTTTT
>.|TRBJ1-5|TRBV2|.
CASMDGAVSNQPQHF
TGTGCCAGCATGGATGGGGCCGTGAGCAATCAGCCCCAGCATTTT
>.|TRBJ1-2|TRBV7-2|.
CASSHIPRGYTF
TGTGCCAGCAGCCACATACCTAGGGGCTACACCTTC
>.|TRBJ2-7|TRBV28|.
CASSPPGQTKWQYF
TGTGCCAGCAGTCCCCCCGGACAGACTAAGTGGCAGTACTTC
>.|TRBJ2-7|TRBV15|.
CATSRDLKAGAYEQYF
TGTGCCACCAGCAGAGATCTAAAGGCAGGGGCCTACGAGCAGTACTTC
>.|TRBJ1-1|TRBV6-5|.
CASSPEQGYTEAFF
TGTGCCAGCAGTCCAGAACAGGGTTACACTGAAGCTTTCTTT
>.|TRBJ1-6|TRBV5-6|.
CASRRTVNSPLHF
TGTGCCAGCAGAAGGACAGTTAATTCACCCCTCCACTTT
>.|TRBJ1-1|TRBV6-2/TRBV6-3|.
CASSYVSEAFF
TGTGCCAGCAGTTACGTCTCTGAAGCTTTCTTT
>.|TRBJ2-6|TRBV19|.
CASSMSNSPGANVLTF
TGTGCCAGTAGTATGTCCAACTCCCCTGGGGCCAACGTCCTGACTTTC
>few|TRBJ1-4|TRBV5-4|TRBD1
CASSLDPGQGVEKLFF
TGTGCCAGCAGCTTGGACCCGGGACAGGGGGTTGAAAAACTGTTTTTT
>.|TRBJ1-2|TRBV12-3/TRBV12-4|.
CASGRGYGYTF
TGTGCCAGCGGCCGGGGATATGGCTACACCTTC
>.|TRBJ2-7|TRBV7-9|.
CASSPPTRRPYEQYF
TGTGCCAGCAGCCCGCCGACTCGGCGACCCTACGAGCAGTACTTC
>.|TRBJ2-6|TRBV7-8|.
CASSPGGSGANVLTF
TGTGCCAGCAGCCCCGGCGGCTCTGGGGCCAACGTCCTGACTTTC
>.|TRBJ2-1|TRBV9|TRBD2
CASSVASGGNEQFF
TGTGCCAGCAGCGTAGCTAGCGGTGGGAATGAGCAGTTCTTC
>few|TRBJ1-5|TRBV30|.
CAWSGSDNQPQHF
TGTGCCTGGAGTGGTAGTGACAATCAGCCCCAGCATTTT
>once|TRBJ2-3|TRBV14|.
CASSRFREADTQYF
TGTGCCAGCAGCCGCTTCCGAGAAGCAGATACGCAGTATTTT
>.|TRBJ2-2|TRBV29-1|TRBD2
CSVEWGRGTGELFF
TGCAGCGTTGAATGGGGGAGGGGCACCGGGGAGCTGTTTTTT
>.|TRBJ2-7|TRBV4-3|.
CASSQDRGRNEQYF
TGCGCCAGCAGCCAAGACAGGGGCAGAAACGAGCAGTACTTC
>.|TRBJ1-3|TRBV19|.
CASSITTTVSSGNTIYF
TGTGCCAGTAGTATCACCACGACAGTTTCCTCTGGAAACACCATATATTTT
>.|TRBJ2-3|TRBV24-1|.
CATEGEGTDTQYF
TGTGCCACCGAGGGTGAAGGCACAGATACGCAGTATTTT
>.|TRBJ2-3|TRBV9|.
CASSPSGGLPTDTQYF
TGTGCCAGCAGCCCTTCGGGGGGCCTTCCCACAGATACGCAGTATTTT
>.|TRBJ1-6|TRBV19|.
CASSMRSSYNSPLHF
TGTGCCAGTAGTATGAGGAGCTCCTATAATTCACCCCTCCACTTT
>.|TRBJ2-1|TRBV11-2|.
CASSRRGAPPGHEQFF
TGTGCCAGCAGCCGTCGCGGCGCGCCGCCCGGCCATGAGCAGTTCTTC
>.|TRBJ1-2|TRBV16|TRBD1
CASSQSSGTERGYTF
TGTGCCAGCAGCCAATCTAGTGGGACAGAGAGAGGCTACACCTTC
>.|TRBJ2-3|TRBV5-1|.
CASSLDRTDTQYF
TGCGCCAGCAGCTTAGACAGGACAGATACGCAGTATTTT
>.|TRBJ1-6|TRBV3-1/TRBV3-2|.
CASSQETPNSPLHF
TGTGCCAGCAGCCAAGAAACTCCTAATTCACCCCTCCACTTT
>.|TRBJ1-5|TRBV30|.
CARGIRITNRQNQPQHF
TGTGCGCGGGGGATCCGAATCACCAACAGGCAAAATCAGCCCCAGCATTTT
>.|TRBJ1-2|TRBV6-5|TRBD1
CASSSGGRLGYTF
TGTGCCAGCAGTTCAGGGGGCAGATTAGGCTACACCTTC
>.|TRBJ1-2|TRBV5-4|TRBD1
CASSPTGVGYTF
TGTGCCAGCAGTCCGACAGGGGTGGGCTACACCTTC
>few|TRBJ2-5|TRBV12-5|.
CASGLEEGETQYF
TGTGCTAGTGGTTTGGAGGAGGGAGAGACCCAGTACTTC
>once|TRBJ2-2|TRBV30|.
CAWSQDTGELFF
TGTGCCTGGAGTCAGGACACCGGGGAGCTGTTTTTT
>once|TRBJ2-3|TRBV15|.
CATSRPGHLPSTDTQYF
TGTGCCACCAGCAGACCCGGACATCTCCCTAGCACAGATACGCAGTATTTT
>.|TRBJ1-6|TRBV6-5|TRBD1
CASSSPGQGYNSPLHF
TGTGCCAGCAGTTCGCCGGGACAGGGCTATAATTCACCCCTCCACTTT
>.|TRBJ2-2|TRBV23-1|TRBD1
CASNLDQGVVTGELFF
TGCGCCAGCAACCTGGACCAGGGGGTTGTCACCGGGGAGCTGTTTTTT
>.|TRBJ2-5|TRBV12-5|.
CASGWEGGPQETQYF
TGTGCTAGTGGTTGGGAGGGGGGCCCCCAAGAGACCCAGTACTTC
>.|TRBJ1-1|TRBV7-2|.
CASSLAWGGAEAFF
TGTGCCAGCAGCTTAGCTTGGGGGGGCGCTGAAGCTTTCTTT
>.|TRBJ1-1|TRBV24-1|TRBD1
CATRGQGNTEAFF
TGTGCCACCCGGGGACAGGGGAACACTGAAGCTTTCTTT
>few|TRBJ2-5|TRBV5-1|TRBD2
CASSLLAGEGETQYF
TGCGCCAGCAGCTTATTAGCGGGGGAGGGAGAGACCCAGTACTTC
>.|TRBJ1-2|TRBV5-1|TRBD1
CASRAGTGANYGYTF
TGCGCCAGCAGAGCCGGGACAGGGGCTAACTATGGCTACACCTTC
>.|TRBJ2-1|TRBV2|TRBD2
CASSTSGGEQFF
TGTGCCAGCAGTACTAGCGGGGGAGAGCAGTTCTTC
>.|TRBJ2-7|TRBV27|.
CASSSSHRITYEQYF
TGTGCCAGCAGTTCATCCCATAGAATTACCTACGAGCAGTACTTC
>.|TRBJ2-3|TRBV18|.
CASSPGGIGTDTQYF
TGTGCCAGCTCACCTGGGGGGATTGGCACAGATACGCAGTATTTT
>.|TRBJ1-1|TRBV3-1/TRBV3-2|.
CASSRGREGAFF
TGTGCCAGCAGCCGCGGACGGGAGGGGGCTTTCTTT